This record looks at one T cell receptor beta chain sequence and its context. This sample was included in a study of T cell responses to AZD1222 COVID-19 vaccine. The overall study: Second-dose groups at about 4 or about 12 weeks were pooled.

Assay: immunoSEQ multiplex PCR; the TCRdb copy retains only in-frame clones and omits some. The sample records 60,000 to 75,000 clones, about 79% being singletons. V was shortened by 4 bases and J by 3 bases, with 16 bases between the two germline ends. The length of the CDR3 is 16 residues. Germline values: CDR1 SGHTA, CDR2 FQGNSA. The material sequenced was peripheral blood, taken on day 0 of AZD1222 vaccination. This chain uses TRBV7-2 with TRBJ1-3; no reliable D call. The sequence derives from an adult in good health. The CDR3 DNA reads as TGTGCCAGCAGCTCGAATCAACAGTGGGGTGGAAACACCATATATTTT. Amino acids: CASSSNQQWGGNTIYF.